These T cell receptor beta chains were read from a single sample in a study of radiotherapy plus CTLA-4 blockade in lung cancer. The data were produced by immunoSEQ multiplex PCR, yet TCRdb's version contains in-frame clones alone and is incomplete. The top ten hold roughly 0.84% of the sample, which has about 100,000 clones, around 82% seen once. The sequences come from peripheral blood, collected from a patient treated with radiotherapy plus ipilimumab. All receptors come from a human donor with non-small cell lung cancer who had stable disease on radiotherapy plus ipilimumab. Both conserved end residues are part of each CDR3. The D gene is left open where the match is weak. For some rows the clone size is stated as once, few or many, or as a class when expanded; others skip it.

V	D	J	size	DNA	CDR3
TRBV28	TRBD1	TRBJ1-2	NA	TGTGCCAGCAGTTTATTCCCCCGGGACAGGGGTCGGGGAGGCTACACCTTC	CASSLFPRDRGRGGYTF
TRBV4-1	TRBD1	TRBJ2-2	NA	TGCGCCAGCAGCAACGACAGGGCCTGGAACACCGGGGAGCTGTTTTTT	CASSNDRAWNTGELFF
TRBV7-9	TRBD2	TRBJ2-3	NA	TGTGCCAGCAGCATTCTAGCGGGAGGGCGAGGCACAGATACGCAGTATTTT	CASSILAGGRGTDTQYF
TRBV14	NA	TRBJ1-2	NA	TGTGCCAGCAGCCCGGCAGGGGCCAGGGCCTATGGCTACACCTTC	CASSPAGARAYGYTF
TRBV18	TRBD1	TRBJ1-2	NA	TGTGCCAGCTCACCAGCTGAACAGGGGGACTATGGCTACACCTTC	CASSPAEQGDYGYTF
TRBV29-1	TRBD1	TRBJ2-1	NA	TGCAGCGTTGAGTCCCCCACCGGGACAGGGGGCGATGAGCAGTTCTTC	CSVESPTGTGGDEQFF
TRBV2	TRBD2	TRBJ2-1	NA	TGTGCCAGCACTTACACTGCGGGGGATGAGCAGTTCTTC	CASTYTAGDEQFF
TRBV18	NA	TRBJ1-2	NA	TGTGCCAGCTCTCCCGGGACCGCGGGGTCAGATGGCTACACCTTC	CASSPGTAGSDGYTF
TRBV10-1	NA	TRBJ1-4	NA	TGCGCCAGCAGTGATGGGGGCGCGGGTGAGAAACTGTTTTTT	CASSDGGAGEKLFF
TRBV7-9	TRBD1	TRBJ2-5	NA	TGTGCCAGCAGCGTGCCGACAGGGGCCCAAGAGACCCAGTACTTC	CASSVPTGAQETQYF
TRBV18	TRBD2	TRBJ2-5	NA	TGTGCCAGCTCACCCCGGGCTAGCGGGCAAGAGACCCAGTACTTC	CASSPRASGQETQYF
TRBV7-8	NA	TRBJ1-6	NA	TGTGCCAGCAGCCCGGAGGGGGACTATAATTCACCCCTCCACTTT	CASSPEGDYNSPLHF
TRBV18	TRBD2	TRBJ2-3	NA	TGTGCCAGCTCGCGGACTAGCGGGGGCACAGATACGCAGTATTTT	CASSRTSGGTDTQYF
TRBV15	NA	TRBJ2-7	NA	TGTGCCACCAGCAGAGATTGGGGCGAGCAGTACTTC	CATSRDWGEQYF
TRBV6-5	NA	TRBJ1-6	NA	TGTGCCAGCAGTTCCAACTCGGTGGGACCCCTCCACTTT	CASSSNSVGPLHF
TRBV6-1	NA	TRBJ1-6	few	TGTGCCAGCAGTGGAGGGGCGCAGGGTTCACCCCTCCACTTT	CASSGGAQGSPLHF
TRBV27	NA	TRBJ2-2	NA	TGTGCCAGCGGGCCCGGAACGGGAGTTTCGTACACCGGGGAGCTGTTTTTT	CASGPGTGVSYTGELFF